The clone carrying this T cell receptor (beta chain) was found a few times. What it binds is unknown. The germline V and J ends were trimmed by 3 bases and 3 bases, with 14 bases remaining between them. Germline assignment: CDR1 SEHNR and CDR2 FQNEAQ (reference sequence). The CDR3 length is 15 residues. This record belongs to a study of T-cell reconstitution after alpha-beta-depleted transplantation in children. During its preparation, the TCRbeta library received unique molecular identifiers. TCRdb re-analysed the PCR reads in MiXCR, keeping a single row per CDR3 protein. The repertoire holds some 120,000 distinct CDR3 sequences, with 9% to 12% as singletons. Overall study findings and caveats: There were reportedly several hundred expanded graft clones from which alpha-beta T cells came about two months after transplant. From surviving recipient T cells and thymic progenitors came the high day-60 TCRbeta diversity observed in some patients. It was newly produced T cells that mostly accounted for T-cell counts and diversity one year after transplant.

This receptor was obtained from a boy aged 2-15 years with acute lymphoblastic leukemia, due to receive a stem cell transplant. J is TRBJ2-5 and V is TRBV7-9; possible D gene TRBD2, 6 bases. The sequencing used PBMCs, collected before TCRalphabeta/CD19-depleted stem cell transplant. This chain's CDR3 is CASSFHGSVKETQYF. The CDR3 nucleotides are TGTGCCAGCAGCTTCCACGGGAGTGTCAAAGAGACCCAGTACTTC.